The 25 T cell receptor beta chains below all came from one sample that was sequenced in a study of CDR3 diversity in severe acne. TCRdb re-derived calls from the PCR reads in MiXCR, one entry per CDR3 protein. This table has tens of thousands of distinct CDR3 sequences, about half appearing once. The specimen was blood. The receptors originated from a male donor with severe acne vulgaris.

V usage is TRBV10-3 and J usage is TRBJ2-7; D call uncertain. V lost 10 bases and J lost 4, with 14 bases in between. In germline, CDR1 is ENHRY, CDR2 SYGVKD. The CDR3 has 12 amino acids. The CDR3 DNA reads as TGTGCCAGCTTCAGCTCCTCTTACGAGCAGTACTTC. It codes for CASFSSSYEQYF.

The rearrangement uses TRBV15 and TRBJ2-7; TRBD1 agrees at 9 bases. This CDR3 comprises 16 residues. The trim removed 0 bases at V and 3 bases at J, leaving 6 bases unmatched. The V gene's germline CDR1 is LNHNV and CDR2 YYDKDF (reference sequence). The CDR3 nucleotides read TGTGCCACCAGCAGAGAAAGTCCGGGACAGGGCTACGAGCAGTACTTC. Residues: CATSRESPGQGYEQYF.

This chain joins TRBV6-5 and TRBJ2-7; the D gene could be TRBD1 or TRBD2 (6 bases each). V lost 6 bases and J 6 bases, leaving 18 bases between the germline ends. The CDR3 contains 14 residues. Germline loops: CDR1 MNHEY, CDR2 SVGAGI. CDR3 loop: CASSPSGGGFEQYF. CDR3 DNA sequence: TGTGCCAGCAGCCCCAGCGGAGGGGGGTTCGAGCAGTACTTC.

In its sample, this clonotype was seen once. Lacking the conserved final phenylalanine or tryptophan, this CDR3 likely reflects a read error. The DNA is omitted, as the CDR3 cannot be located on it reliably, and the CDR3 follows TCRdb's listing. The J gene is TRBJ2-7, the V gene TRBV24-1; the D segment call TRBD2 is taken from the table without a DNA check. Germline-derived CDR1 and CDR2 are KGHDR and SFDVKD. The CDR3 comprises 9 residues, both ends counted. Here the CDR3 reads CATSVIGPL.

This clonotype was recorded many times. V gene TRBV9 combines with J gene TRBJ2-2; D may correspond to TRBD1 or TRBD2 (5 bases each). V was pared by 0 bases and J by 5 bases, with 14 bases between. CDR1 and CDR2 from the germline V gene are SGDLS and YYNGEE. This CDR3 has 16 residues. CDR3 in amino acids: CASSVGGTGRTGELFF. CDR3 bases: TGTGCCAGCAGCGTAGGGGGGACCGGCAGGACCGGGGAGCTGTTTTTT.

CDR3 loop: CASSSLGSGTGLSGANVLTF. CDR3 DNA: TGTGCCAGCAGTTCATTGGGGTCGGGGACAGGTCTATCTGGGGCCAACGTCCTGACTTTC. The V and J genes are TRBV25-1 and TRBJ2-6; TRBD1 matches 8 bases. CDR3 length equals 20 residues. The V segment lost 5 bases and the J segment 1 base; nucleotides outside the gene matches: 16. Germline V gene sequence: CDR1 MGHDK, CDR2 SYGVNS.

This clonotype has just a few counts. J is TRBJ1-1 and V is TRBV5-8; no clear D gene. In germline, CDR1 is SGHTS, CDR2 YDEGEE. The V end lost 1 base, the J end lost 2 bases, and 3 bases lay between the germline ends. This CDR3 has 12 amino acids. CDR3 coding DNA: TGTGCCAGCAGCTTGTTAAACACTGAAGCTTTCTTT. It encodes CASSLLNTEAFF.

This clonotype came up many times. The chain carries TRBV7-8 and TRBJ2-3; 10 bases match TRBD2. The CDR3 has 15 amino acids. Losses at the gene ends were 3 bases for V and 2 bases for J; bases not matched to a gene: 2. Germline V gene data show CDR1 as SGHVS and CDR2 as FQNEAQ. CDR3 protein: CASSFLAGDTDTQYF. As DNA, the CDR3 is TGTGCCAGCAGCTTCCTAGCGGGGGACACAGATACGCAGTATTTT.

V usage is TRBV24-1 and J usage is TRBJ1-5; D not certain. There are 13 residues in the CDR3. V gave up 7 bases and J gave up 8 bases, with 14 bases separating them. Per the germline V gene, CDR1 is KGHDR and CDR2 is SFDVKD. The CDR3 protein is CATREGGGKPQHF. CDR3 DNA sequence: TGTGCCACCAGGGAGGGCGGTGGGAAGCCCCAGCATTTT.

This clonotype was detected many times. The chain couples TRBV28 to TRBJ1-6; 8 bases are shared with TRBD1. This CDR3 spans 14 amino acids. With 5 bases clipped from V and 9 bases from J, the junction kept 6 bases outside the gene matches. Germline V lookup: CDR1 MDHEN, CDR2 SYDVKM. This chain's CDR3 is CASSTRGQVSPLHF. DNA for the CDR3: TGTGCCAGCAGTACCAGGGGGCAGGTTTCACCCCTCCACTTT.

This clonotype was detected ten times or more. The gene calls are TRBV7-8 and TRBJ1-5, with D hard to call. CDR1 is SGHVS and CDR2 is FQNEAQ in the germline V gene. The CDR3 runs 17 residues. V shed 5 bases and J shed 1 base, with 18 bases lying between them. CDR3 loop: CASSPGRLPGSNQPQHF. The CDR3 DNA sequence: TGTGCCAGCAGCCCAGGTCGTTTGCCGGGGAGCAATCAGCCCCAGCATTTT.

This clonotype was detected ten times or more. This chain uses TRBV12-3 or TRBV12-4 with TRBJ1-4; the D gene is possibly TRBD1 (6 bases). The CDR3 is 14 amino acids. Trimming took off 5 bases at V and 7 bases at J, with 14 bases between the two ends. The CDR3 loop reads CASSPQPQGEKLFF. CDR3 bases: TGTGCCAGCAGTCCCCAACCACAGGGTGAAAAACTGTTTTTT.

A single count supports this clonotype. This could be a read error, since a much larger clone is one nucleotide away. The V call is TRBV6-7, the J call TRBJ2-7, with unresolved D. TRBV6-7 is reported as an ORF; its role is uncertain. Trimming pared 5 bases from V and 1 base from J, leaving 15 bases between. This CDR3 is 15 amino acids long. CDR3 nucleotides: TGTGCCAGCAGTGATATCCGGCCAGTTTCCTACGAGCAGTACGTC. Its translation: CASSDIRPVSYEQYV.

This chain connects TRBV11-2 to TRBJ2-3; 15 bases map to TRBD2. This CDR3 has 16 amino acids. Germline V gene lookup returns CDR1 SGHAT and CDR2 FQNNGV. V lost 5 bases and J lost 2; bases outside the gene matches: 2. The CDR3 is CASSRTSGRATDTQYF. The CDR3 nucleotides are TGTGCCAGCAGCAGGACTAGCGGGAGGGCCACAGATACGCAGTATTTT.

There are many counts of this clonotype. It is unclear where the CDR3 begins or ends on the DNA, so no DNA is shown, and the CDR3 is as TCRdb lists it. V and J are TRBV24-1 and TRBJ2-1; TRBD1 was called by the table and not checked on the DNA. From its first to its last residue, the CDR3 has 16 amino acids. CDR1 is KGHDR and CDR2 is SFDVKD in the germline V gene. CDR3 in amino acids: CATSVSGRALYNEQFF.

This clonotype occurred many times. This sequence joins TRBV2 and TRBJ1-5; no definite D call. V was pared by 5 bases and J by 0 bases, with 11 bases between. The CDR3 loop spans 15 amino acids. Germline CDR1 and CDR2: SNHLY and FYNNEI. The DNA of the CDR3 is TGTGCCAGCAGTCGTCGCGAGAATAGCAATCAGCCCCAGCATTTT. It translates to CASSRRENSNQPQHF.

The chain recombines TRBV25-1 with TRBJ1-6; no clear D gene. Germline values: CDR1 MGHDK, CDR2 SYGVNS. Trimming left V 5 bases short and J 8 bases short, with 16 bases between. CDR3 size: 15 residues. The CDR3 bases are TGTGCCAGCAGTCCACGGTTGGGTGGCCATTCACCCCTCCACTTT. This gives the protein CASSPRLGGHSPLHF. Looking up the rest from reference TRBV25-1 and TRBJ1-6 gives the full variable domain: EADIYQTPRYLVIGTGKKITLECSQTMGHDKMYWYQQDPGMELHLIHYSYGVNSTEKGDLSSESTVSRIRTEHFPLTLESARPSHTSQYLCASSPRLGGHSPLHFGNGTRLTVT.

This clonotype was recorded once. The genes are TRBV19 and TRBJ1-1, with unresolved D. Per germline, CDR1 LNHDA and CDR2 SQIVND (reference sequence). V was trimmed by 3 bases and J by 2 bases, leaving 13 bases between them. This CDR3 is 15 amino acids long. This CDR3 is CASSIGASLNTEAFF. DNA of the CDR3: TGTGCCAGTAGTATTGGTGCCAGCCTTAACACTGAAGCTTTCTTT.

The V call is TRBV20-1, the J call TRBJ1-4; D remains unclear. Germline CDR1 and CDR2: DFQATT and SNEGSKA (reference sequence). This CDR3 has 12 amino acids. V was pared by 3 bases and J by 8 bases, with 10 bases between. CDR3 sequence (DNA): TGCAGTGCTAGTGGGCGAGAGGAAAAACTGTTTTTT. This codes for CSASGREEKLFF.

The V gene is TRBV25-1, the J gene TRBJ1-2; 9 nucleotides match TRBD1. J was trimmed by 2 bases and V by 2 bases; bases with no gene match: 9. The CDR3 is 17 amino acids. The germline CDR1 and CDR2 sequences are MGHDK and SYGVNS. The CDR3 DNA follows: TGTGCCAGCAGTGAAGAGCTTTGGGACAGGGTCAACTATGGCTACACCTTC. Protein: CASSEELWDRVNYGYTF.

This clonotype was seen repeatedly, ten times or more. This chain uses TRBV6-4 with TRBJ2-2; 8 bases map to TRBD2. The CDR3 consists of 15 residues. Trimming removed 0 bases from V and 5 bases from J; junction bases left unmatched: 2. Germline V gene data show CDR1 as MRHNA and CDR2 as SNTAGT. The CDR3 DNA sequence: TGTGCCAGCAGTGACTCTGCGGGAGGTACCGGGGAGCTGTTTTTT. Translation: CASSDSAGGTGELFF.

This clonotype was observed many times. The chain uses TRBV10-3 and TRBJ2-7, with D perhaps matching TRBD2 (5 bases). Germline V CDR1 and CDR2: ENHRY, SYGVKD. The CDR3 consists of 14 residues. Deletions cut 0 bases from V and 6 bases from J, with 12 bases between. DNA of the CDR3: TGTGCCATCAGTGAGTCTGGCGGGTACGTCGAGCAGTACTTC. Amino acids: CAISESGGYVEQYF.

Many counts were recorded for this clonotype. This chain connects TRBV10-3 to TRBJ2-1, with D possibly being TRBD1 (6 bases). This CDR3 is 14 amino acids long. V lost 2 bases, J lost 8 bases, and 13 bases lay in between. The germline CDR1 and CDR2 sequences are ENHRY and SYGVKD. CDR3 nucleotide sequence: TGTGCCATCAGTGAGAGGGGACAAGGAGATGAGCAGTTCTTC. As protein: CAISERGQGDEQFF.

This clonotype was recorded a few times. This chain joins TRBV5-1 and TRBJ1-1, with TRBD1 matching 9 bases. The germline gives CDR1 SGHRS, CDR2 YFSETQ. This CDR3 contains 17 residues. J was trimmed by 3 bases and V by 0 bases; bases with no gene match: 9. This CDR3 reads CASSLGQGGSLDTEAFF. The CDR3 DNA follows: TGCGCCAGCAGCTTGGGACAGGGGGGAAGTTTAGACACTGAAGCTTTCTTT.

This clonotype was seen a few times. A much larger clone is a single base away; this may be a read error. The chain has TRBV7-9 and TRBJ2-5, with 10 bases matching TRBD2. The CDR3 is 14 residues long. Germline CDR1 and CDR2: SEHNR and FQNEAQ (reference sequence). Trimming cost V 5 bases and J 2 bases; bases outside gene matches: 2. CDR3 amino acids: CASSRSGRQETQYF. In nucleotides, the CDR3 is TGTGCCAGCAGCCGTAGCGGGAGGCAAGAGACCCAGTACTTC.